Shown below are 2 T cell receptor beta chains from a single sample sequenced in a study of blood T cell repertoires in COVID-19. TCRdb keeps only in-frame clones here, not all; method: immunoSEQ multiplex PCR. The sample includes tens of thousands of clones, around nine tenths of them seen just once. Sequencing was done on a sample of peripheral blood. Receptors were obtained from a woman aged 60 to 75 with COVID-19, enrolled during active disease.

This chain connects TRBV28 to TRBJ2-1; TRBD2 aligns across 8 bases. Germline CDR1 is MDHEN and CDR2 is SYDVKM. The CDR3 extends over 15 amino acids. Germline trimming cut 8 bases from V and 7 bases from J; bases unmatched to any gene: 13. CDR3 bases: TGTGCCAGCTCTAAAGCGGGAGTGAAGAATAATGAGCAGTTCTTC. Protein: CASSKAGVKNNEQFF.

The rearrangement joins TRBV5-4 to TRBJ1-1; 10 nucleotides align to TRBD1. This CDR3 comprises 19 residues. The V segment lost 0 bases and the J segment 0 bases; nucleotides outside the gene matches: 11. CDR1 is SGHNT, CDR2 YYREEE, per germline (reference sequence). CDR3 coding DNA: TGTGCCAGCAGCTTGGCCGGGGGACAGGGGCGGGGGTTGAACACTGAAGCTTTCTTT. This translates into CASSLAGGQGRGLNTEAFF.